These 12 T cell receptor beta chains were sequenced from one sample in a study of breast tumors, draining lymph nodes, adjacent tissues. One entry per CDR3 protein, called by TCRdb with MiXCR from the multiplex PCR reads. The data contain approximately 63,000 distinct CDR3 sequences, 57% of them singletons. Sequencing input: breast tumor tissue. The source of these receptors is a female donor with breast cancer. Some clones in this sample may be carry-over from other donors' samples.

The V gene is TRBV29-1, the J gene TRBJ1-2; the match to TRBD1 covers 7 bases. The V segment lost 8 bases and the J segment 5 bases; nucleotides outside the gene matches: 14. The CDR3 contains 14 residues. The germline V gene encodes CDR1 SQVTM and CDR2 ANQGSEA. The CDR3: CSSEADGRGYGYTF. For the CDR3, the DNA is TGCAGCAGTGAAGCAGACGGCAGGGGGTATGGCTACACCTTC.

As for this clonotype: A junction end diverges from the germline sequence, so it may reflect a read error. The CDR3 region is CASSDLTYERYF. The DNA of the CDR3 is TGTGCCAGCAGTGACCTTACCTACGAGCGGTACTTC. The V and J genes are TRBV2 and TRBJ2-7; D gene unclear. The germline CDR1 and CDR2 sequences are SNHLY and FYNNEI. The CDR3 totals 12 residues.

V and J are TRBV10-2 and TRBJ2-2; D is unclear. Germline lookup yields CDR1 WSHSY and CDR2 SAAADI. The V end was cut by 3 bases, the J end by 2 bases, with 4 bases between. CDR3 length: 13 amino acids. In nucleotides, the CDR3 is TGCGCCAGCAGTGATGGCAACACCGGGGAGCTGTTTTTT. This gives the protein CASSDGNTGELFF.

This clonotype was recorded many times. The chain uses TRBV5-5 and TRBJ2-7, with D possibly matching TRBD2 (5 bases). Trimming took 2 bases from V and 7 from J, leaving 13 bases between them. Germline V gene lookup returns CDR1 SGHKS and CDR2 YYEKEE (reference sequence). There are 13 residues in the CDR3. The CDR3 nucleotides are TGTGCCAGCAGCTTCGGTACTAGTTATGAGCAGTACTTC. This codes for CASSFGTSYEQYF.

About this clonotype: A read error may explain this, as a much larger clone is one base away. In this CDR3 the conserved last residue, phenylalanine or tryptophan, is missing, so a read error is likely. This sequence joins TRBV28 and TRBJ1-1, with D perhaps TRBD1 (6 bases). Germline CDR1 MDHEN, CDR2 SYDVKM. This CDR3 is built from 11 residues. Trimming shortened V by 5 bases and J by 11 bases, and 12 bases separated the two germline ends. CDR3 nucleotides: TGTGCCAGCAGTGTACAGGGTAAGGCTTTCTCT. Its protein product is CASSVQGKAFS.

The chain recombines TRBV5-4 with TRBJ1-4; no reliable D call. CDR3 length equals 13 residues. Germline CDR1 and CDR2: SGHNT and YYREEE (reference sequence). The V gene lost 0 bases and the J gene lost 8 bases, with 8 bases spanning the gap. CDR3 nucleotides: TGTGCCAGCAGCTTGGACATGTCCGAAAAACTGTTTTTT. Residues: CASSLDMSEKLFF.

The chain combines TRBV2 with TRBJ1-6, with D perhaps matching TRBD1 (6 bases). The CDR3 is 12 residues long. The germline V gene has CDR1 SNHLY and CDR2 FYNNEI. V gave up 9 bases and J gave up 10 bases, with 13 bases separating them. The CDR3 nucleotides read TGTGCCAGTGCAGGGGTTGGCTCACCCCTCCACTTT. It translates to CASAGVGSPLHF. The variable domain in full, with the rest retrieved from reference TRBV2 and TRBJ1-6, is EPEVTQTPSHQVTQMGQEVILRCVPISNHLYFYWYRQILGQKVEFLVSFYNNEISEKSEIFDDQFSVERPDGSNFTLKIRSTKLEDSAMYFCASAGVGSPLHFGNGTRLTVT.

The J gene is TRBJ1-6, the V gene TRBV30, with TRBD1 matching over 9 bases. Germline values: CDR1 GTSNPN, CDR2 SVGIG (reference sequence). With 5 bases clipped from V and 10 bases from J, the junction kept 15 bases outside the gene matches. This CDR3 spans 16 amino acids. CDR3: CAWLHRGPPVESPLHF. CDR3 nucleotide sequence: TGTGCCTGGCTGCACAGGGGGCCGCCTGTGGAATCACCCCTCCACTTT.

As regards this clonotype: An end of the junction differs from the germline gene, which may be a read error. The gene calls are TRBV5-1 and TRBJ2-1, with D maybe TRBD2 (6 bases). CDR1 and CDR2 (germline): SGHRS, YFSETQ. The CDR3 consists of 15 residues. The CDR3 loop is CASGSGGSSHNEQFF. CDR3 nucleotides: TGCGCCAGCGGCTCTGGAGGGAGCTCCCACAATGAGCAGTTCTTC.

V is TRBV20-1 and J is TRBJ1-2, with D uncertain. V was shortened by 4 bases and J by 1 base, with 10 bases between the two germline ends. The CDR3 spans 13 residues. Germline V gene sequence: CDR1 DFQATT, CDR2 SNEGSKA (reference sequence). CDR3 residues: CSAKRANNYGYTF. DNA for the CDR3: TGCAGTGCTAAAAGGGCAAATAACTATGGCTACACCTTC.

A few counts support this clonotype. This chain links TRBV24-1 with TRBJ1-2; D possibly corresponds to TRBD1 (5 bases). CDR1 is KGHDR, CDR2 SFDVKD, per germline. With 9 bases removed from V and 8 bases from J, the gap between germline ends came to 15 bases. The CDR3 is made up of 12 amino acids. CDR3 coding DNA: TGTGCCACCGGGGCTGAAGTTGGGGGCTACACCTTC. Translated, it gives CATGAEVGGYTF.

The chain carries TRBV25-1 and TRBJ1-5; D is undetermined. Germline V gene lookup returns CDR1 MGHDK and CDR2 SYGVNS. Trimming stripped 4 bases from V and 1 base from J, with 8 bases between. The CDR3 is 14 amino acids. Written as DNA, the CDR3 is TGTGCCAGCAGTGGTTCCAACAGCAATCAGCCCCAGCATTTT. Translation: CASSGSNSNQPQHF.